The sequence of this TCR beta chain was determined in a study of radiotherapy plus CTLA-4 blockade in lung cancer. Whole-study context: Of all patients, more than 15% responded objectively and roughly 31% showed disease control. Study-level points and caveats: Per reports, early blood T cell clone dynamics, plus interferon-beta, forecast response most strongly.

The germline gives CDR1 SGHNT, CDR2 YYREEE (reference sequence). This CDR3 region has 15 residues. Trimming cost V 5 bases and J 7 bases, with 18 bases left between them. With respect to this clone: What it binds is not known.

The protocol was immunoSEQ multiplex PCR, while the TCRdb copy is restricted to in-frame clones and leaves out a portion. Of around 120,000 clones listed, 75% to 80% were seen once; the top ten hold approximately 5%. The chain combines TRBV5-4 with TRBJ2-2; unclear D gene. The TCR comes from a human donor with non-small cell lung cancer who had a partial response to radiotherapy plus ipilimumab. This sample comprised peripheral blood, obtained from a patient treated with radiotherapy plus ipilimumab. The CDR3 bases are TGTGCCAGCAGTTCCCGCTCACCCCAGATCGGGGAGCTGTTTTTT. It encodes CASSSRSPQIGELFF.